A selection of T cell receptor beta chains follows, all from one sample in a study of spatial heterogeneity in lung cancer. TCRdb analysed the 5' RACE reads with MiXCR anew, one entry per CDR3 protein. The table lists about 38,000 distinct CDR3 sequences, roughly 8% of them singletons, with under 30% in the top ten. The sample was PBMCs, taken at surgery. The receptors were sampled from a male donor with early-stage non-small cell lung cancer. Both conserved end residues are part of each CDR3. The D gene is left open where the match is weak. For some rows the clone size is stated as once, few or many, or as a class when expanded; others skip it.

many,TRBD2,TRBJ2-7,TRBV29-1,TGCAGCGTTGGAGGCCTAGCGGGGGCCGAGCAGTACTTC,CSVGGLAGAEQYF
many,TRBD2,TRBJ2-3,TRBV5-1,TGCGCCAGCAGCTCTCCCGGGACTAGTAATACGCAGTATTTT,CASSSPGTSNTQYF
few,-,TRBJ1-1,TRBV2,TGTGCCAGCAGTGAACGACCCATTCCTAACATGGGTGAAGCTTTCTTT,CASSERPIPNMGEAFF
many,TRBD1,TRBJ1-1,TRBV7-3,TGTGCCAGCAGCCTACAGGGGGCTGGTTTAGCCACTGAAGCTTTCTTT,CASSLQGAGLATEAFF
many,TRBD2,TRBJ2-3,TRBV12-3/TRBV12-4,TGTGCCAGCACCCACGGGGGGACCACAGATACGCAGTATTTT,CASTHGGTTDTQYF
few,-,TRBJ1-1,TRBV20-1,TGCAGTGCGAGCACCGGGACAATGGAAGCTTTCTTT,CSASTGTMEAFF
many,TRBD1,TRBJ2-7,TRBV18,TGTGCCAGCTCACCCGGGACAGGGTACCACGAGCAGTACTTC,CASSPGTGYHEQYF
-,-,TRBJ2-3,TRBV5-4,TGTACCAGCAGCTTGGAGGATACGCAGTATTTT,CTSSLEDTQYF
-,-,TRBJ2-3,TRBV6-2/TRBV6-3,TGTGCCAGCAGTTACGGAGGGGGGGGCACAGATACGCAGTATTTT,CASSYGGGGTDTQYF
once,-,TRBJ1-1,TRBV14,TGTGCCAGCAGCCAAGATAGCGCTAGGGCTGAAGCTTTCTTT,CASSQDSARAEAFF
many,TRBD1,TRBJ1-3,TRBV10-3,TGTGCCATCCAATTCCAGGGGGTCTCTGGAAACACCATATATTTT,CAIQFQGVSGNTIYF
many,-,TRBJ1-6,TRBV4-3,TGCGCCAGCAGCCAAGACCAGGGGCCGAATTCACCCCTCCACTTT,CASSQDQGPNSPLHF
-,-,TRBJ1-2,TRBV7-2,TGTGCCAGCAGCTTACTTTCAGGGGACTATGGCTACACCTTC,CASSLLSGDYGYTF
many,TRBD2,TRBJ2-3,TRBV29-1,TGCAGCGTTGTCCCCCCCGGGAGGTTGACAGATACGCAGTATTTT,CSVVPPGRLTDTQYF
-,TRBD1,TRBJ2-2,TRBV20-1,TGCAGTGCTAGAGATCTTGGAACCAAAAGACGGACAGGGGGCATAGGCGGGGAGCTGTTTTTT,CSARDLGTKRRTGGIGGELFF
-,-,TRBJ2-1,TRBV4-1,TGCGCCAGCAGCCAAGTCGTCCGTAACGGCGGGGATGAGCAGTTCTTC,CASSQVVRNGGDEQFF
few,TRBD2,TRBJ2-1,TRBV2,TGTGCCGGCGCCAGAAGCGGGGGGGAGAATGAGCAGTTCTTC,CAGARSGGENEQFF
many,-,TRBJ1-1,TRBV5-1,TGCGCCAGCAGCTTGGGAACAGGGATGAACACTGAAGCTTTCTTT,CASSLGTGMNTEAFF
few,-,TRBJ1-2,TRBV3-1,TGTGCCAGCAGCCAAGTTCCCGGACTAAGCTATGGCTACACCTTC,CASSQVPGLSYGYTF
-,TRBD2,TRBJ2-5,TRBV3-1,TGTGCCAGCAGCCAGGCTAGCGGGAAAGAGACCCAGTACTTC,CASSQASGKETQYF
-,-,TRBJ2-5,TRBV28,TGTGCCAGCAGCCCCGGGTCGACTAGTGAGACCCAGTACTTC,CASSPGSTSETQYF
many,-,TRBJ1-2,TRBV29-1,TGCAGCGTAGAAAAAATATGGCAGAACCCCCTTGGTGGCTACACCTTC,CSVEKIWQNPLGGYTF
-,-,TRBJ2-5,TRBV20-1,TGCAGTGCTGGGACAAAGTACCAAGAGACCCAGTACTTC,CSAGTKYQETQYF
many,TRBD2,TRBJ2-1,TRBV11-1,TGTGCCAGCAGCTTTAGTAGCGGGTTTAACAATGAGCAGTTCTTC,CASSFSSGFNNEQFF
-,TRBD2,TRBJ2-5,TRBV11-3,TGTGCCAGCAGCCCCGCTGGGGTAGCGGGAGGTGGGGAGACCCAGTACTTC,CASSPAGVAGGGETQYF
few,-,TRBJ2-5,TRBV7-9,TGTGCCAGCAGCTCCCGGGCCGGGACGCAAGAGACCCAGTACTTC,CASSSRAGTQETQYF
many,-,TRBJ1-2,TRBV7-2,TGTGCCAGCAGCTTAACGGCAGGGTATGGCTACACCTTC,CASSLTAGYGYTF
many,TRBD2,TRBJ2-3,TRBV6-2/TRBV6-3,TGTGCCAGCACCAACTTAGCCCCGAGCGGGGGCCACCCAGATACGCAGTATTTT,CASTNLAPSGGHPDTQYF
-,-,TRBJ1-3,TRBV4-3,TGCGCCAGCAGCCAAGAAGGAAACACCATATATTTT,CASSQEGNTIYF
-,-,TRBJ1-1,TRBV7-3,TGTGCCAGCAGCTTAAACTCAGGGGAGGAAGCTTTCTTT,CASSLNSGEEAFF
many,TRBD1,TRBJ1-3,TRBV7-2,TGTGCCAGCAGCCCAAAAGGACAGGTTCACTCTGGAAACACCATATATTTT,CASSPKGQVHSGNTIYF
-,-,TRBJ1-6,TRBV16,TGTGCCAGCAGCCAATCTTTGGTTAATTCACCCCTCCACTTT,CASSQSLVNSPLHF
-,-,TRBJ2-3,TRBV30,TGTGCCTGGAGTCCCGGGGTTGCAGATACGCAGTATTTT,CAWSPGVADTQYF
many,TRBD1,TRBJ2-5,TRBV7-8,TGTGCCAGCAGCCCCCACAGGGGCCAAGAGACCCAGTACTTC,CASSPHRGQETQYF
-,-,TRBJ1-1,TRBV6-5,TGTGCCAGCAGTAAACATTCTACGGTCGACACTGAAGCTTTCTTT,CASSKHSTVDTEAFF
many,TRBD1,TRBJ2-2,TRBV5-6,TGTGCCAGCCAGGGGGCTTTTTCCGGGGAGCTGTTTTTT,CASQGAFSGELFF
many,-,TRBJ2-1,TRBV11-2,TGTGCCAGCAGCTGGGCTGGGGCCAATGAGCAGTTCTTC,CASSWAGANEQFF
many,TRBD2,TRBJ2-1,TRBV29-1,TGCAGCGCCCAAAGAAGTCAGGGACTAGCGGGAGAAAATGAGCAGTTCTTC,CSAQRSQGLAGENEQFF
-,-,TRBJ2-4,TRBV30,TGTGCCTGGGGGGCCGGAGCCAAAAACATTCAGTACTTC,CAWGAGAKNIQYF
few,TRBD1,TRBJ2-2,TRBV7-7,TGTGCTAGCAGCCAGGGGGCGCCTATGGACACCGGGGAGCTGTTTTTT,CASSQGAPMDTGELFF
-,TRBD1,TRBJ1-1,TRBV6-1,TGTGCCAGCAGTGAAAACAGGGGAACTGAAGCTTTCTTT,CASSENRGTEAFF
many,-,TRBJ2-3,TRBV6-5,TGTGCCAGCAGCCGCCCGGGACCTATCCGAGATACGCAGTATTTT,CASSRPGPIRDTQYF
many,TRBD2,TRBJ2-1,TRBV12-3/TRBV12-4,TGTGCCAGCAGTACCAGCAATCTCCCCGGGACTAGCTGGCATGAGCAGTTCTTC,CASSTSNLPGTSWHEQFF
many,-,TRBJ1-6,TRBV20-1,TGCAGTGCTATAATGGGGAAATCCTATAATTCACCCCTCCACTTT,CSAIMGKSYNSPLHF
-,-,TRBJ2-5,TRBV20-1,TGCAGTGCAAAAGTCCCCCAAGAGACCCAGTACTTC,CSAKVPQETQYF
-,-,TRBJ1-1,TRBV28,TGTGCCAGCAGTGGGGGACATTCTCCCGGGGACACTGAAGCTTTCTTT,CASSGGHSPGDTEAFF
-,-,TRBJ2-1,TRBV20-1,TGCAGTGCTAGACCTAGCTTGAGCTCCTACAATGAGCAGTTCTTC,CSARPSLSSYNEQFF
many,TRBD1,TRBJ1-1,TRBV27,TGTGCCAGCACCGGTGGACAGGGGAACACTGAAGCTTTCTTT,CASTGGQGNTEAFF
many,-,TRBJ1-2,TRBV11-2,TGTGCCAGCAGCTTACAGGGTGACTATGGCTACACCTTC,CASSLQGDYGYTF
many,TRBD1,TRBJ2-2,TRBV20-1,TGCAGTGCTCCGTTTGGGGGACAGTCCCTCACCGGGGAGCTGTTTTTT,CSAPFGGQSLTGELFF
many,-,TRBJ1-5,TRBV10-3,TGTGCCATCAGCGGGGACGTTAGCAATCAGCCCCAGCATTTT,CAISGDVSNQPQHF
many,TRBD1,TRBJ2-7,TRBV7-9,TGTGCCAGCAGCTCAGACAGGGGGTACGAGCAGTACTTC,CASSSDRGYEQYF